Here is one T cell receptor beta chain with its context. Its antigen remains unknown. DNA at 150 to 250 ng, roughly 27,000 T cell genomes, went into sorted-subset replicate PCRs. Clones were read by immunoSEQ multiplex PCR, and TCRdb kept only the in-frame ones, dropping some. The table records around 600,000 clones, 97% of them present only once. This entry is derived from a study of shared clonotypes between healthy human individuals. Study observations and caveats: Non-shared clonotypes showed lower generation probabilities than clonotypes common to all four donors.

Germline V gene sequence: CDR1 LNHDA, CDR2 SQIVND (reference sequence). CDR3 length: 12 amino acids. This clonotype was obtained from a woman aged 25 to 39 in good health. The V gene is TRBV19, the J gene TRBJ2-3; 8 bases align to TRBD2. Sequenced input: naive CD4+ T cells sorted from blood. Subset specified: CD45RA+ positively selected. CDR3 residues: CASAGAVDTQYF. The CDR3 DNA reads as TGTGCTTCAGCGGGAGCTGTGGATACGCAGTATTTT.